This TCR beta chain was captured in a study of blood T cell repertoires in COVID-19. As for the study in general: Nucleic acid was either cDNA or gDNA, and it came from T cells, B-cell-depleted T cells, or PBMCs.

This table comes from immunoSEQ multiplex PCR, and its TCRdb copy is limited to in-frame clones, with some not included. The sample shows under 200,000 clones, 70% to 90% of them seen only once. Trimming pared 6 bases from V and 3 bases from J, leaving 9 bases between. This CDR3 contains 13 residues. Germline CDR1 is SGDLS and CDR2 is YYNGEE. This clone was seen only a few times. The clonotype originates from a man aged 60-69 years with acute or convalescent COVID-19. This chain links TRBV9 with TRBJ2-2; D might be TRBD2 (5 bases). The sequencing input was peripheral blood. The DNA for the CDR3 is TGTGCCAGCACCAGCGGATACACCGGGGAGCTGTTTTTT. This gives the protein CASTSGYTGELFF.